The sequence of this T cell receptor (beta chain) was determined in a study of shared clonotypes between healthy human individuals. General study findings and limits: Depth of sequencing was expected to influence donor clonotype sharing.

CDR3 length: 13 amino acids. Germline-derived CDR1 and CDR2 are MDHEN and SYDVKM. Trimming shortened V by 1 base and J by 3 bases, and 6 bases separated the two germline ends. It was CD45RO-negative cells, positively selected for CCR7, that made up naive CD8 cells, with terminally differentiated effector memory CD45RA+ cells excluded. In the sorted-subset replicate PCRs, around 0.2 ug DNA, tens of thousands of T cell genomes, was used. The data were produced by immunoSEQ multiplex PCR, yet TCRdb's version contains in-frame clones alone and is incomplete. The profile shows approximately 2,000,000 clones, over 85% of them singletons. As to this clone: Its antigen is unknown.

The chain joins TRBV28 to TRBJ2-5; weak D call: TRBD1 (6 bases). The TCR originated in a man in his late teens or twenties in good health. Some clones in this sample may be carry-over from other donors' samples. Material: naive CD8+ T cells from PBMCs. Here the CDR3 reads CASSLSGEETQYF. The CDR3 nucleotides read TGTGCCAGCAGTTTATCAGGGGAAGAGACCCAGTACTTC.